A selection of T cell receptor beta chains follows, all from one sample in a study of cytomegalovirus exposure and HLA in healthy donors. Produced via immunoSEQ multiplex PCR; TCRdb's table is partial and in-frame only. The sample has about 74,000 clones; 85% to 95% are singletons. The sequenced material came from PBMCs. The receptors shown here come from a woman younger than 35 in good health and CMV-seropositive. CDR3s include the opening cysteine and the closing phenylalanine or tryptophan. The D gene is left open where the match is weak. Clone size, where shown, is once, few, many, or a class for clones that have expanded.

-	TRBD1	TRBV4-1	TRBJ2-3	TGCGCCAGCAGCCCGTGGACAGGCGATTCGGTCGCAGATACGCAGTATTTT	CASSPWTGDSVADTQYF
-	-	TRBV10-1	TRBJ1-1	TGCGCCAGCAGTGGAGCTAGGAACACTGAAGCTTTCTTT	CASSGARNTEAFF
-	TRBD1	TRBV11-3	TRBJ2-7	TGTGCCAGCAGCCCCGGGACAGGGATCTCCTACGAGCAGTACTTC	CASSPGTGISYEQYF
-	TRBD1	TRBV6-5	TRBJ2-7	TGTGCCAGCAGTGTGGGGACAGAACGTAACGAGCAGTACTTC	CASSVGTERNEQYF
-	-	TRBV14	TRBJ1-3	TGTGCCAGCAGCCAAGCACCAGGCTACTCTGGAAACACCATATATTTT	CASSQAPGYSGNTIYF
-	TRBD1	TRBV2	TRBJ1-5	TGTGCCAGCAGTCCCGGGACAGGGGTGAGTCAGCCCCAGCATTTT	CASSPGTGVSQPQHF
-	TRBD2	TRBV11-3	TRBJ2-3	TGTGCCAGCAGCTTAGCGCTAGCGGGAGGGGACTCGGATACGCAGTATTTT	CASSLALAGGDSDTQYF
once	-	TRBV19	TRBJ2-3	TGTGCCAGTAGTCCCCTGAGAGCGGAACGCACAGATACGCAGTATTTT	CASSPLRAERTDTQYF
-	TRBD2	TRBV6-6	TRBJ2-1	TGTGCCAGCAGTTACCGTAGCGGGGGGACCAACAATGAGCAGTTCTTC	CASSYRSGGTNNEQFF
once	-	TRBV7-2	TRBJ1-3	TGTGCCAGCAGCCTTAATGGCGGACAGTCCGGAAACACCATATATTTT	CASSLNGGQSGNTIYF
-	TRBD1	TRBV6-6	TRBJ1-1	TGTGCCAGCAGTTACTATACAGGGGCGGACACTGAAGCTTTCTTT	CASSYYTGADTEAFF
-	-	TRBV11-3	TRBJ2-7	TGTGCCAGCAGCTTAATTGCGAGCGACGAGCAGTACTTC	CASSLIASDEQYF
-	TRBD1	TRBV18	TRBJ2-7	TGTGCCAGCTCAGCCGGGACAGGGATCGACGAGCAGTACTTC	CASSAGTGIDEQYF
-	TRBD1	TRBV2	TRBJ1-1	TGTGCCAGCAGGGCGGACAGGGATAACACCGAAGCTTTCTTT	CASRADRDNTEAFF
-	-	TRBV11-3	TRBJ2-6	TGTGCCAGCAGCTTCGGGTGGATGGGTATATCTGAGGTCCTGACTTTC	CASSFGWMGISEVLTF
-	TRBD1	TRBV5-6	TRBJ1-2	TGTGCCAGCAGCTTGGTTGGGACAGATCTCAACTATGGCTACACCTTC	CASSLVGTDLNYGYTF
-	-	TRBV6-1	TRBJ1-1	TGTGCCAGCAGTGAAGCGCGGGCACCTGCACCGGCTTTCTTT	CASSEARAPAPAFF
-	TRBD1	TRBV6-5	TRBJ1-2	TGTGCCAGCAGCCCGGCAGGGGGTAACTATGGCTACACCTTC	CASSPAGGNYGYTF
-	-	TRBV19	TRBJ2-5	TGTGCCAGTAGTACGTCTCCGCACTCCCAAGAGACCCAGTACTTC	CASSTSPHSQETQYF
once	TRBD1	TRBV6-5	TRBJ2-2	TGTGCCAGCAAGGTTGACAGGGCGAACACCGGGGAGCTGTTTTTT	CASKVDRANTGELFF
-	TRBD1	TRBV19	TRBJ2-5	TGTGCCAGTAGTATAGGGGACAGGGGAGAGACCCAGTACTTC	CASSIGDRGETQYF
-	-	TRBV5-5	TRBJ2-7	TGTGCCAGCAGCCTGCACAGGGACCTAGGCTACGAGCAGTACTTC	CASSLHRDLGYEQYF
-	-	TRBV7-9	TRBJ2-3	TGTGCCAGCAGCTTAGAGCCGGTGGGCACCTCAGATACGCAGTATTTT	CASSLEPVGTSDTQYF
-	-	TRBV4-1	TRBJ1-1	TGCGCCAGCAGCCAAGAACAAGGGGCGTACACTGAAGCTTTCTTT	CASSQEQGAYTEAFF
-	-	TRBV10-3	TRBJ1-1	TGTGCCATCAGCACCCCACCGGGATCCAAAAACACTGAAGCTTTCTTT	CAISTPPGSKNTEAFF
-	-	TRBV30	TRBJ2-3	TGTGCTAGTGACCGCGACTACACAGATACGCAGTATTTT	CASDRDYTDTQYF
-	-	TRBV5-6	TRBJ1-2	TGTGCCAGCAGCATCGGGGGTTTGGCTAACTATGGCTACACCTTC	CASSIGGLANYGYTF
-	-	TRBV19	TRBJ1-1	TGTGCCAGTAGTCTAACCCCGTCCACTGAAGCTTTCTTT	CASSLTPSTEAFF
-	-	TRBV5-6	TRBJ2-6	TGTGCCAGCAGCTCGGACATGGCCAACGTCCTGACTTTC	CASSSDMANVLTF
-	TRBD2	TRBV7-2	TRBJ2-3	TGTGCCAGCAGCTCCACTACTAGCGGGGACCCGCGGTGGTCGCAGTATTTT	CASSSTTSGDPRWSQYF
-	TRBD1	TRBV27	TRBJ1-6	TGTGCCAGCAGGTCTCGAGACAGGGAAAAAAGTTCACCCCTCCACTTT	CASRSRDREKSSPLHF
-	TRBD2	TRBV4-1	TRBJ2-1	TGCGCCAGCAGTCGACTGTTAGCGGGAACCTACAATGAGCAGTTCTTC	CASSRLLAGTYNEQFF
-	TRBD2	TRBV5-1	TRBJ2-1	TGCGCCAGCAGCCCAGGGACTAGCGGGGTCTACAATGAGCAGTTCTTC	CASSPGTSGVYNEQFF
-	-	TRBV9	TRBJ1-3	TGTGCCAGCAGCGTAGAAGGAGGCGGAGGAAACACCATATATTTT	CASSVEGGGGNTIYF
-	-	TRBV7-2	TRBJ2-1	TGTGCCAGCAGCTTAGATACGGTGGTGCAGTTCTTC	CASSLDTVVQFF
-	-	TRBV9	TRBJ1-2	TGTGCCAGCAGCGACCCCGGGACAAGCTATGGCTACACCTTC	CASSDPGTSYGYTF
-	TRBD1	TRBV30	TRBJ1-1	TGTGCCTGGAGGAGAAAGGGACAGGGGAGCACTGAAGCTTTCTTT	CAWRRKGQGSTEAFF
once	TRBD1	TRBV6-1	TRBJ1-5	TGTGCCAGCAGTAAGGGACAGGTCAATCAGCCCCAGCATTTT	CASSKGQVNQPQHF
-	TRBD1	TRBV25-1	TRBJ1-2	TGTGCCAGCAGTGTTGGACAGGTCTATGGCTACACCTTC	CASSVGQVYGYTF
-	TRBD1	TRBV5-1	TRBJ2-5	TGCGCCAGCAGCCTAGGACAGGGGGCGATCCAAGAGACCCAGTACTTC	CASSLGQGAIQETQYF
-	-	TRBV7-2	TRBJ2-2	TGTGCCAGCAGCTTACAGGGGTTCGCCGGGGAGCTGTTTTTT	CASSLQGFAGELFF
-	-	TRBV30	TRBJ1-3	TGTGCCTGGAGTGTGGTGGAGGCGATAGTTGGAAACACCATATATTTT	CAWSVVEAIVGNTIYF
-	TRBD2	TRBV29-1	TRBJ2-1	TGCACGGCCAGGACTAGCGCTTACAATGAGCAGTTCTTC	CTARTSAYNEQFF
-	-	TRBV6-1	TRBJ2-5	TGTGCCAGCAGCTTATACAGGACAGAGACCCAGTACTTC	CASSLYRTETQYF
-	-	TRBV7-2	TRBJ2-7	TGTGCCAGCAGCTTAGATACAGGGAGCTCCTACGAGCAGTACTTC	CASSLDTGSSYEQYF
-	TRBD2	TRBV19	TRBJ2-7	TGTGCCAGTGGCACAGCGGGACTATACGAGCAGTACTTC	CASGTAGLYEQYF
-	-	TRBV4-1	TRBJ2-2	TGCGCCAGCAGCCAAGATCCCCATTCCGGGGAGCTGTTTTTT	CASSQDPHSGELFF
few	TRBD2	TRBV6-4	TRBJ2-3	TGTGCCAGCAGTGAGAGTAGCGGGGGAACAGATACGCAGTATTTT	CASSESSGGTDTQYF
-	TRBD1	TRBV10-2	TRBJ2-1	TGCGCCAGCAGGGACTTAGGGACAGGTGTGTACAATGAGCAGTTCTTC	CASRDLGTGVYNEQFF
-	-	TRBV9	TRBJ2-7	TGTGCCAGCAGCGGGGGCGGAACCCTCGCAGACGAGCAGTACTTC	CASSGGGTLADEQYF
-	-	TRBV7-2	TRBJ1-2	TGTGCCAGCAGCTTAGGCAGGTTTAACTATGGCTACACCTTC	CASSLGRFNYGYTF
-	TRBD1	TRBV11-3	TRBJ2-3	TGTGCCAGCAGCCTAGGGACAGGGCAGGCAGATACGCAGTATTTT	CASSLGTGQADTQYF
-	-	TRBV27	TRBJ2-7	TGTGCCAGCAGTTTAGTTACGGGATCCTACGAGCAGTACTTC	CASSLVTGSYEQYF
-	-	TRBV5-4	TRBJ2-5	TGTGCCAGCAGCGGGGGGGGCGGGTTCCAAGAGACCCAGTACTTC	CASSGGGGFQETQYF
-	-	TRBV9	TRBJ1-4	TGTGCCAGCAGCGCAAGGGGGAGTAATGAAAAACTGTTTTTT	CASSARGSNEKLFF
-	TRBD2	TRBV4-2	TRBJ2-7	TGTGCCAGCAGCCAAGAGAGATCTAGCGGGAGATTCGCCGGGAGATTCAACGAGCAGTACTTC	CASSQERSSGRFAGRFNEQYF